Shown below are 4 T cell receptor beta chains from a single sample sequenced in a study of Tregs in tolerant kidney transplant recipients. These receptors' antigens are unknown. Method: immunoSEQ multiplex PCR; TCRdb's copy keeps in-frame clones and lacks some. The sample records approximately 2,500 clones, about 42% being singletons. Sequences were obtained from Tregs from blood cultured with allogeneic cells. The receptors were sampled from a human donor in good health.

This clone was recorded only once. The chain has TRBV18 and TRBJ1-1, with TRBD1 identical over 8 bases. The V and J ends lost 4 bases and 4 bases, in that order; junction bases with no gene match: 8. CDR3 length: 15 amino acids. Germline V gene sequence: CDR1 KGHSH, CDR2 LQKENI. Here the CDR3 reads CASSLLQGGGTEAFF. In DNA form, the CDR3 reads TGTGCCAGCTCACTATTACAGGGGGGCGGCACTGAAGCTTTCTTT.

This clone is labeled large. The chain employs TRBV2 and TRBJ2-6; possibly TRBD2 for D (5 bases). V lost 2 bases and J lost 1, with 6 bases in between. The CDR3 sequence is 15 residues long. Germline loops: CDR1 SNHLY, CDR2 FYNNEI. CDR3 protein: CASSERGSGANVLTF. The DNA for the CDR3 is TGTGCCAGCAGTGAACGGGGATCTGGGGCCAACGTCCTGACTTTC.

This chain connects TRBV19 to TRBJ1-5; D gene unclear. Germline values: CDR1 LNHDA, CDR2 SQIVND (reference sequence). CDR3 size: 16 residues. V was trimmed by 5 bases and J by 2 bases, leaving 16 bases between them. This chain's CDR3 is CASSPTGSRGNQPQHF. CDR3 sequence (DNA): TGTGCCAGTAGTCCTACGGGGTCGAGAGGCAATCAGCCCCAGCATTTT. The variable domain in full, completed from reference TRBV19 and TRBJ1-5, reads DGGITQSPKYLFRKEGQNVTLSCEQNLNHDAMYWYRQDPGQGLRLIYYSQIVNDFQKGDIAEGYSVSREKKESFPLTVTSAQKNPTAFYLCASSPTGSRGNQPQHFGDGTRLSIL.

J is TRBJ2-1 and V is TRBV6-5; the D gene could be TRBD1 or TRBD2 (5 bases each). This CDR3 is 16 amino acids long. The germline V and J ends were trimmed by 0 bases and 0 bases, with 9 bases remaining between them. In germline, CDR1 is MNHEY, CDR2 SVGAGI. The CDR3 region is CASSYSWGRSYNEQFF. CDR3 nucleotides: TGTGCCAGCAGTTACTCTTGGGGACGCTCCTACAATGAGCAGTTCTTC.